Sequencing of this T cell receptor (beta chain) was carried out in a study of T-cell memory formation after mild COVID-19 (dated by TCRdb to about 2021). Background on the whole study: TCR sequence clusters from the two donors were found to be largely donor specific. In two donors, T-cell clones that expanded and contracted after mild COVID-19 were tracked by sequencing TCRalpha and TCRbeta repertoires over time. The cohort comprised two young, previously healthy adult volunteers, one female and one male. Results and caveats for the whole study, not just this receptor: Some responding clones were found in pre-infection memory, which suggests that pre-existing cross-reactive memory T cells took part in the SARS-CoV-2 response. Contracting CD4+ clones appeared mostly in the CM and EM memory subsets, whereas CD8+ clones were enriched in EMRA. Only two mild cases were covered by the study, and larger cohorts that include severe cases with pre-infection samples were considered necessary. SARS-CoV-2 specificity was not confirmed for the second-wave clones peaking on day 37. Clones that contracted from day 15 to 85 showed balanced CD4/CD8 phenotypes, whereas a second wave of clones that expanded from day 15 to 37 leaned towards CD4+.

PBMCs were isolated by Ficoll-Paque density gradient centrifugation. These reads were obtained on an Illumina NovaSeq 6000. TCRalpha and TCRbeta cDNA libraries were constructed by 5'RACE with constant-segment primers, with sample barcodes and unique molecular identifiers being introduced. Trizol reagent was used to extract RNA from every sample. The libraries were amplified in two PCR steps, and the second step added a second sample barcode and Illumina TruSeq adapters. Sequencing of libraries was performed on an Illumina NovaSeq with 2 x 150 bp paired-end reads. Processing in the source paper ran as follows. Reads were demultiplexed and collapsed into UMI-guided consensus sequences with migec v1.2.7. Using mixcr v2.1.11, UMI consensuses were aligned to TRA and TRB V and J templates and then assembled into clonotypes. Expanded or contracted clonotypes were those called significant by both edgeR and NoisET, with noise models trained on biological replicates. For edgeR calls, a false discovery rate-adjusted p below 0.01 and a log2 fold-change threshold of 1 were applied. PCA with hierarchical clustering of max-normalized trajectories of the 1000 most abundant clonotypes was used as exploratory dynamics analysis. Each responding clone was given a CD4 or CD8 phenotype based on the CD4+ and CD8+ repertoires, which had been sequenced separately. TCRdb reprocessing: public reads trimmed at Q25 with fastp, clones called with MiXCR, in-frame beta chains kept. Under each unique CDR3 protein, matching rows form one entry showing the most common genes and DNA. These V and J calls originate from TCRdb's pipeline instead of the authors' own analysis. This sample holds under 300,000 distinct CDR3 sequences; over 9% were observed only once. 20% to 25% of the sample lies in the top ten.

This clonotype has just a few counts. Its recognized antigen is unknown. Base-call qualities are not available, and no considerably larger clone is one nucleotide away. The CDR3 starts with the cysteine, ends with the phenylalanine, and has 14 residues. The DNA shown is the 42-base CDR3, in frame from base 1. Trimming at the junction amounts to 2 bases on V and 5 bases on J, and the germline ends lie 12 bases apart. The sequencing input was PBMCs or a T cell subset sorted from them (not recorded which). The sequence is built from TRBV12-3 or TRBV12-4 and TRBJ1-1; TRBD1 is perhaps the D gene, given 6 matching bases. The receptor was isolated from a young man who had mild COVID-19 (a few samples of this study predate the infection). The sample titles of this study are shuffled in the database, so cell type and time point are left out; the donor was told from shared clones. The CDR3 reads as follows: CASSLTRGRTEAFF. Read as DNA, the sequence is TGTGCCAGCAGTTTAACCAGGGGTCGGACTGAAGCTTTCTTT.